Here is one T cell receptor (beta chain) with its context. What it recognizes is unknown. Other DNA sequences in this sample translate to the same CDR3. Profiled with immunoSEQ multiplex PCR; TCRdb holds only in-frame clones, not every one. The sample has about 2.1 million clones; 80% to 95% are singletons. The naive CD8 fraction comprised CD45RO-negative cells positively selected for CCR7 and excluded terminally differentiated effector memory CD45RA+ cells. This record belongs to a study of shared clonotypes between healthy human individuals. Findings and limits, study-wide: Non-shared clonotypes had lower generation probabilities than those shared by all four donors.

In germline, CDR1 is SGHRS, CDR2 YFSETQ. This CDR3 is 14 amino acids long. V was shortened by 1 base and J by 0 bases, with 7 bases between the two germline ends. The chain is built from TRBV5-1 and TRBJ1-1, with TRBD1 as a possible D gene (6 bases). The sequence was obtained from a man aged 18 to 29 in good health. Some clones in this sample may be carry-over from other donors' samples. Sample: naive CD8+ T cells from PBMCs. In nucleotides, the CDR3 is TGCGCCAGCAGCTTGACAGGGTTGAACACTGAAGCTTTCTTT. Translation gives CASSLTGLNTEAFF.